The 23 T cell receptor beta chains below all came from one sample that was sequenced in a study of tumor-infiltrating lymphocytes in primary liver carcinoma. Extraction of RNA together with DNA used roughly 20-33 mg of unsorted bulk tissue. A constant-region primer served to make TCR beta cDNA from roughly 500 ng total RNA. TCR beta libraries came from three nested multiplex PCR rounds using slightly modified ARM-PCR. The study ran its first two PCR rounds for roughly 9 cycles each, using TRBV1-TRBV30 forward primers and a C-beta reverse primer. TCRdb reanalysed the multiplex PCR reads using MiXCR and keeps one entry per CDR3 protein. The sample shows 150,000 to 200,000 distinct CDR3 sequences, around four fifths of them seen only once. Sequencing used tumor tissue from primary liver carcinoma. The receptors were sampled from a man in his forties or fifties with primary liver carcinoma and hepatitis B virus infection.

The CDR3 DNA follows: TGTGCCAGCTGCTGGGACCACGCCTACGAGCAGTACTTC. Residues: CASCWDHAYEQYF. This chain uses TRBV28 with TRBJ2-7; D possibly matches TRBD1 or TRBD2 (5 bases each). V dropped 8 bases and J dropped 2 bases, with 13 bases sitting between them. The CDR3 consists of 13 residues. Germline V gene lookup returns CDR1 MDHEN and CDR2 SYDVKM.

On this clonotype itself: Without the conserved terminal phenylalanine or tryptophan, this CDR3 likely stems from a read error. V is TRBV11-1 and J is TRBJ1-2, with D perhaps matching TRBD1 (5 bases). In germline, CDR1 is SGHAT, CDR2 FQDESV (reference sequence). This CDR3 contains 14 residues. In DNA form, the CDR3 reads TGTGCCAGCAGCCTCAAGGGACTTGGCTATGACTACACCTTG. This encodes CASSLKGLGYDYTL.

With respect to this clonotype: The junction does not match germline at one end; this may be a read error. The CDR3 spells CASSQDSRTGYNSHLHF. The CDR3 DNA follows: TGCGCCAGCAGTCAAGATTCTCGAACAGGCTATAATTCACACCTCCACTTT. The J gene is TRBJ1-6, the V gene TRBV4-3; weak D call: TRBD1 (5 bases). Germline loops: CDR1 LGHNA, CDR2 YSLEER. The CDR3 runs 17 residues.

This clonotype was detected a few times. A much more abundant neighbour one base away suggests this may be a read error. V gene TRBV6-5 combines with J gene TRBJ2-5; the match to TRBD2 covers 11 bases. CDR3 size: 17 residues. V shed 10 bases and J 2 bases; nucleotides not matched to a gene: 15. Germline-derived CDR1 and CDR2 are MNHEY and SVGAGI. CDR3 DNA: TGTGCCAACAGCGCGGACACTAGCGGGGGACTTCAAGAGACCCAGTACTTC. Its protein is CANSADTSGGLQETQYF.

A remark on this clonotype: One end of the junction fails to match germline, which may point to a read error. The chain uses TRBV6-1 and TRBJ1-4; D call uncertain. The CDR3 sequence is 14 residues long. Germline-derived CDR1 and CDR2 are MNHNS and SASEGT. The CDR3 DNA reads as TGCGCCAGCACTATCGGTACAACTAATGAAAAACTGTTTTTT. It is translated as CASTIGTTNEKLFF.

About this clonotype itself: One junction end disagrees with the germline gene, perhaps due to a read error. CDR3 amino acids: CVSSFPVTSGTKNIQYF. CDR3 DNA: TGTGTCAGCAGTTTTCCCGTGACTAGCGGGACCAAAAACATTCAGTATTTC. The chain has TRBV11-1 and TRBJ2-4, with 11 bases identical to TRBD2. Germline lookup yields CDR1 SGHAT and CDR2 FQDESV (reference sequence). The CDR3 runs 17 residues.

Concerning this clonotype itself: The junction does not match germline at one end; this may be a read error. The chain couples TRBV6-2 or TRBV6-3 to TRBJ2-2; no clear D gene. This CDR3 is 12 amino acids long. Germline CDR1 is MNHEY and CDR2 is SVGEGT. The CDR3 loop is CASSSYTEELLF. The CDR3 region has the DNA TGTGCCAGCAGCTCATATACCGAGGAGCTGTTGTTT.

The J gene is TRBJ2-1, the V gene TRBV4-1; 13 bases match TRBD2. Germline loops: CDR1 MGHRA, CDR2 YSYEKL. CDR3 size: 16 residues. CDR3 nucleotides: TGCGCTAGTAGCCCCGGACTAGCGGGGGCTTACAATGAGCAGTTCTTC. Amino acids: CASSPGLAGAYNEQFF.

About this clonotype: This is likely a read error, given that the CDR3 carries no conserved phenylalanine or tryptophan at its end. The CDR3 DNA follows: TGTGCCAGCAGTGAAGCATGGTGGCTCGCCGGGGAGCTGTTTCTT. Its translation: CASSEAWWLAGELFL. The rearrangement joins TRBV6-1 to TRBJ2-2; D not resolved. The germline V and J ends were trimmed by 0 bases and 6 bases, with 11 bases remaining between them. Per germline, CDR1 MNHNS and CDR2 SASEGT. This CDR3 spans 15 amino acids.

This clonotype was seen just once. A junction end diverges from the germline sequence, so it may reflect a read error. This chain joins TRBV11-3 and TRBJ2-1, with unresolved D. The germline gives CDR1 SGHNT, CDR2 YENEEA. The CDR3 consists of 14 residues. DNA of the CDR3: TGTGCCAGTAGTTTATGCGTCTCGAACAATGAGCAGTGCTTC. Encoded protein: CASSLCVSNNEQCF.

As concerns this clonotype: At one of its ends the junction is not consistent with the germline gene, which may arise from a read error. Here the CDR3 DNA reads TGTGACAGCTGGCCCTCTGCGGATACGCAGCATTTT. This translates into CDSWPSADTQHF. The chain employs TRBV6-2 or TRBV6-3 and TRBJ2-3; D unresolved. The J call could be wrong; TRBJ1-5 is a better fit for the DNA end. Germline CDR1 MNHEY, CDR2 SVGEGT. The CDR3 loop spans 12 amino acids.

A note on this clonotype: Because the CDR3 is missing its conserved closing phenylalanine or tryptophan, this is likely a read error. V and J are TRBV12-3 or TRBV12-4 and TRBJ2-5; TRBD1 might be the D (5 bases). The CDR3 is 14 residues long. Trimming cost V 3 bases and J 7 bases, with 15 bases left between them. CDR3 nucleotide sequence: TGTGCCAGCAGTTTTTCAGGGAATGAGGCGACCCAGTACGTC. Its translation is CASSFSGNEATQYV.

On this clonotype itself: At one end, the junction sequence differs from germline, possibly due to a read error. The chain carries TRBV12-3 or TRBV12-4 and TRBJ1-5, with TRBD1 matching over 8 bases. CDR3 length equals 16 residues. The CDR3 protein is CPSSTGDRFSNQPQHF. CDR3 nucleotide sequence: TGTCCCAGCAGTACCGGGGACAGGTTTAGCAATCAGCCCCAGCATTTT.

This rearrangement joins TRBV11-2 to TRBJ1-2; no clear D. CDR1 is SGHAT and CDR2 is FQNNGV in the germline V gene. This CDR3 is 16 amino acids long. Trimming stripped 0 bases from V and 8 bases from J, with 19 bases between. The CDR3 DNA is TGTGCCAGCAGCTTAGAGGGAGAACGGGAGATCCTAGGCTACACCTTC. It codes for CASSLEGEREILGYTF. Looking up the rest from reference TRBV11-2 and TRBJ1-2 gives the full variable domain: EAGVAQSPRYKIIEKRQSVAFWCNPISGHATLYWYQQILGQGPKLLIQFQNNGVVDDSQLPKDRFSAERLKGVDSTLKIQPAKLEDSAVYLCASSLEGEREILGYTFGSGTRLTVV.

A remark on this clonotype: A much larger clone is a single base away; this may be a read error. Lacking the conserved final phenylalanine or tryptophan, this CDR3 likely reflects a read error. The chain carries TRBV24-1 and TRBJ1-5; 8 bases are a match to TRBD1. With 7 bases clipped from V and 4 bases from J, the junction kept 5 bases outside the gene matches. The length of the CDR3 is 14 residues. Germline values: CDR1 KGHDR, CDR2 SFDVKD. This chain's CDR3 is CATSRQGLNQPQHI. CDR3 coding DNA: TGTGCCACCAGCCGACAGGGGTTAAATCAGCCCCAGCATATT.

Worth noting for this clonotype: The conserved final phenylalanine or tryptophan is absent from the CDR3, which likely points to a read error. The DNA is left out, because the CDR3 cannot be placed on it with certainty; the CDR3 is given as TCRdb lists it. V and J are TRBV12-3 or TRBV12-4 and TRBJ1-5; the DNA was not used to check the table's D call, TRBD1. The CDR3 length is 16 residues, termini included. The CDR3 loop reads CASRISTGAAGQPQDY.

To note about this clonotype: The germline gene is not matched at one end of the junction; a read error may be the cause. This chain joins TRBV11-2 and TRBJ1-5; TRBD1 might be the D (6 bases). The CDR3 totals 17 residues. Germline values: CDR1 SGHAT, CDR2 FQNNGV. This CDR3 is CASSIVGVTGSIQPQHF. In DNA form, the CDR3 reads TGTGCGAGCAGCATAGTGGGGGTAACAGGGAGCATTCAGCCCCAGCATTTT.

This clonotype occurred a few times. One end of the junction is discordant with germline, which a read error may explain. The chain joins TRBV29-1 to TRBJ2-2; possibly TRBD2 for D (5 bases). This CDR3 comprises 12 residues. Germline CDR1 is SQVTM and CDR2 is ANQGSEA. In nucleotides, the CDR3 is TGTAGCGTTATGGGTAACATCGGGGAGCTGTTTTTT. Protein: CSVMGNIGELFF.

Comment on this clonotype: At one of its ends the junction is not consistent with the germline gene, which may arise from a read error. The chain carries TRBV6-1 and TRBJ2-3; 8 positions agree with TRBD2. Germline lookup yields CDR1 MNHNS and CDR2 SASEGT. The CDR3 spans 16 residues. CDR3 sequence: CASMEPAGVSTDTQYF. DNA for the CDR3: TGTGCTAGCATGGAACCAGCGGGAGTAAGCACAGATACGCAGTATTTT.

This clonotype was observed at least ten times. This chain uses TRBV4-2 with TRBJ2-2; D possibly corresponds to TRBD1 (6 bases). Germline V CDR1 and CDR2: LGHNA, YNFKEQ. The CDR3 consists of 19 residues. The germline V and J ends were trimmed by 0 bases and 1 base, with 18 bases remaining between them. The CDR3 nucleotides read TGTGCCAGCAGCCAAGATAATGGACAGCCCCTTCTGAACACCGGGGAGCTGTTTTTT. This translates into CASSQDNGQPLLNTGELFF.

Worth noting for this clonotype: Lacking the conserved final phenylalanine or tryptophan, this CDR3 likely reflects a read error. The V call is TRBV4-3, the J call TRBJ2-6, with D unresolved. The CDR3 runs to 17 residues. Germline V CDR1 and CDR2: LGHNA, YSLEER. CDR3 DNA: TGCGCCAGCATCCAAGACGGGTTCCGCTCTGGGGCCAACGTCCTGACTTCC. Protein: CASIQDGFRSGANVLTS.

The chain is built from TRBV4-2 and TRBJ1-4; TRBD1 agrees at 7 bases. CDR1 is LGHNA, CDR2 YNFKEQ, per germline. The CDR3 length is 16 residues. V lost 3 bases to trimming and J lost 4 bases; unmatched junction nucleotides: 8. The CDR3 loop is CASSQGQRSNNEKLFF. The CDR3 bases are TGTGCCAGCAGCCAGGGACAGCGATCGAATAATGAAAAACTGTTTTTT.

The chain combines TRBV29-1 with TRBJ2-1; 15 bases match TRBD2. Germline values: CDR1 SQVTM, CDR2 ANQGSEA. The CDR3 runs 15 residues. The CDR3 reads CKIGLAGGFYNEQFF. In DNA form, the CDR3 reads TGCAAGATTGGACTAGCGGGAGGGTTCTACAATGAGCAGTTCTTC.